This passage covers 13 T cell receptor beta chains from one sample sequenced in a study of blood T cell repertoires in COVID-19. Sequenced by immunoSEQ multiplex PCR; TCRdb stores in-frame clones only, minus some. The repertoire consists of 180,000 or so clones, with around 85% occurring once and the leading ten covering roughly 7.7%. Specimen: peripheral blood. The receptors were sampled from a woman aged 55-75 years with acute or convalescent COVID-19.

The rearrangement uses TRBV27 and TRBJ1-5; D not resolved. The CDR3 contains 14 residues. The V and J ends lost 0 bases and 3 bases respectively, with 6 bases between them. CDR1 and CDR2 (germline): MNHEY, SMNVEV (reference sequence). CDR3 bases: TGTGCCAGCAGTTTATCAGCCGTCAATCAGCCCCAGCATTTT. Translating it yields CASSLSAVNQPQHF.

The chain's CDR3 is CASSSGQGYYGYTF. In nucleotides, the CDR3 is TGCGCCAGCAGCTCGGGACAGGGCTACTATGGCTACACCTTC. This sequence joins TRBV5-1 and TRBJ1-2, with 9 bases that match TRBD1. The J segment lost 3 bases and the V segment lost 3 bases, leaving 3 bases of the junction unmatched. Germline V gene sequence: CDR1 SGHRS, CDR2 YFSETQ. This CDR3 contains 14 residues.

The J gene is TRBJ1-1, the V gene TRBV9, with 7 nucleotides matching TRBD1. Germline V lookup: CDR1 SGDLS, CDR2 YYNGEE. CDR3 length equals 14 residues. Trimming cost V 3 bases and J 0 bases; bases outside gene matches: 2. CDR3: CASSGQGLNTEAFF. For the CDR3, the DNA is TGTGCCAGCAGCGGACAGGGCTTGAACACTGAAGCTTTCTTT. Using reference TRBV9 and TRBJ1-1 for the parts outside the CDR3, the full variable domain is DSGVTQTPKHLITATGQRVTLRCSPRSGDLSVYWYQQSLDQGLQFLIQYYNGEERAKGNILERFSAQQFPDLHSELNLSSLELGDSALYFCASSGQGLNTEAFFGQGTRLTVV.

This chain connects TRBV18 to TRBJ2-4; TRBD1 matches at 7 bases. CDR3 size: 13 residues. With V trimmed by 4 bases and J by 5 bases, 2 bases remained unmatched. From germline, CDR1 is KGHSH and CDR2 LQKENI. CDR3 bases: TGTGCCAGCTCACAGGGGGCAGAAAACATTCAGTACTTC. Residues: CASSQGAENIQYF.

CDR3: CASSPRDTQYF. CDR3 nucleotide sequence: TGTGCCAGCAGTCCCAGAGATACGCAGTATTTT. This rearrangement joins TRBV12-3 or TRBV12-4 to TRBJ2-3; D not certain. Trimming pared 5 bases from V and 5 bases from J, leaving 5 bases between. The CDR3 is 11 residues long.

The chain has TRBV7-9 and TRBJ2-1; a possible D gene is TRBD2 (6 bases). Germline V lookup: CDR1 SEHNR, CDR2 FQNEAQ (reference sequence). CDR3 length: 15 residues. V gave up 3 bases and J gave up 4 bases, with 13 bases separating them. The CDR3 DNA reads TGTGCCAGCAGCTTGGAGGGCCTTGGATACAATGAGCAGTTCTTC. It encodes CASSLEGLGYNEQFF.

This chain connects TRBV27 to TRBJ1-6; possible D gene TRBD1, 5 bases. Per the germline V gene, CDR1 is MNHEY and CDR2 is SMNVEV (reference sequence). The CDR3 has 16 residues. Between the trimmed V and J ends, which lost 2 bases and 7 bases, there was a span of 15 bases. The DNA of the CDR3 is TGTGCCAGCAGTTTAATGGGGGGACCGAGCAATTCACCCCTCCACTTT. It codes for CASSLMGGPSNSPLHF.

The chain joins TRBV11-3 to TRBJ2-3; D call uncertain. The V gene's germline CDR1 is SGHNT and CDR2 YENEEA. Trimming left V 3 bases short and J 3 bases short, with 7 bases between. CDR3 length equals 13 residues. CDR3: CASSFMFTDTQYF. The CDR3 DNA is TGTGCCAGCAGCTTTATGTTTACAGATACGCAGTATTTT.

This rearrangement joins TRBV24-1 to TRBJ2-2; TRBD2 matches at 7 bases. The CDR3 extends over 18 amino acids. The J segment lost 3 bases and the V segment lost 1 base, leaving 10 bases of the junction unmatched. Looked up from germline, CDR1 is KGHDR and CDR2 is SFDVKD. This CDR3 is CATSDFGGGRGYTGELFF. DNA for the CDR3: TGTGCCACCAGTGATTTTGGGGGAGGGAGGGGCTACACCGGGGAGCTGTTTTTT.

The gene calls are TRBV5-1 and TRBJ1-2; 7 nucleotides align to TRBD1. Germline-derived CDR1 and CDR2 are SGHRS and YFSETQ. Trimming took 4 bases from V and 8 from J; bases not matched to a gene: 5. CDR3 length equals 12 residues. Here the CDR3 reads CASSTGVWGYTF. The CDR3 DNA sequence: TGCGCCAGCAGCACAGGGGTCTGGGGCTACACCTTC.

The J gene is TRBJ2-3, the V gene TRBV7-8; TRBD1 matches at 11 bases. Trimming removed 3 bases from V and 4 bases from J; junction bases left unmatched: 6. There are 16 residues in the CDR3. CDR1 SGHVS and CDR2 FQNEAQ come from the germline V gene. DNA for the CDR3: TGTGCCAGCAGCTTTGTGGACAGGGGGCAGGCAGATACGCAGTATTTT. Its protein product is CASSFVDRGQADTQYF.

The V and J genes are TRBV20-1 and TRBJ2-1, with TRBD2 identical over 12 bases. Trimming removed 3 bases from V and 6 bases from J; junction bases left unmatched: 6. In germline, CDR1 is DFQATT, CDR2 SNEGSKA (reference sequence). This CDR3 has 15 amino acids. Written as DNA, the CDR3 is TGCAGTGCTAGTCAAGGACTAGCGGGATCCAATGAGCAGTTCTTC. Translation gives CSASQGLAGSNEQFF.

The chain couples TRBV10-3 to TRBJ1-2; D not certain. Germline V gene data show CDR1 as ENHRY and CDR2 as SYGVKD. V lost 2 bases to trimming and J lost 4 bases, with 8 bases between them. The CDR3 length is 13 residues. CDR3 sequence reads: CAISESVGYGYTF. In nucleotides, the CDR3 is TGTGCCATCAGTGAGAGCGTGGGCTATGGCTACACCTTC.